These T cell receptor beta chains were read from a single sample in a study of T-cell memory formation after mild COVID-19. MiXCR, run by TCRdb on the 5' RACE reads, gives a single entry per CDR3 protein. The table has about 400,000 distinct CDR3 sequences, more than 20% seen once; the top ten hold roughly 13%. Sequences were obtained from PBMCs or a T cell subset sorted from them (not recorded which). The receptor source for this set is an adult woman who had mild COVID-19 (a few samples of this study predate the infection). Cell type and time point are not known. Each CDR3 is given with its conserved first and last residue. D genes are given only for firm matches. Size is stated for part of the rows, as once, few or many counts, or as a class when the clone is expanded.

d_call clone_size j_call cdr3_length v_call cdr3_nt cdr3_aa
. many TRBJ2-3 15 TRBV24-1 TGTGCCACCAGTGAATCAGGGGGGCCGACAGATACGCAGTATTTT CATSESGGPTDTQYF
. . TRBJ1-1 15 TRBV5-1 TGCGCCAGCAGCGTCGGGGCCGGGGGGCGTACTGAAGCTTTCTTT CASSVGAGGRTEAFF
. few TRBJ2-5 13 TRBV29-1 TGCAGCGTTGAAAGACGTATGCAAGAGACCCAGTACTTC CSVERRMQETQYF
. . TRBJ2-3 14 TRBV27 TGTGCCAGCAGTGCTCCTCCCAGCACAGATACGCAGTATTTT CASSAPPSTDTQYF
TRBD2 . TRBJ2-1 13 TRBV15 TGTGCCTTGACTAGCGGGGGAGGGGATGAGCAGTTCTTC CALTSGGGDEQFF
. . TRBJ1-2 16 TRBV7-6 TGTGCCAGCAGCCCCGGTCGGGGAAGCAGGTTCTATGGCTACACCTTC CASSPGRGSRFYGYTF
TRBD1 . TRBJ1-2 17 TRBV12-3/TRBV12-4 TGTGCCAGCAGTTTTGCGACAGGGGGCGCGGGTTTTTATGGCTACACCTTC CASSFATGGAGFYGYTF
. . TRBJ2-7 11 TRBV7-9 TGTGCCAGTAAGGATCTGGGGGAGCAGTACTTC CASKDLGEQYF
TRBD1 . TRBJ2-3 13 TRBV6-5 TGTGCCAGCAGTGACAGGGCCACAGATACGCAGTATTTT CASSDRATDTQYF
. . TRBJ2-7 13 TRBV12-3/TRBV12-4 TGTGCCAGCAGTTTGTCGGGATTCTACGAGCAGTACTTC CASSLSGFYEQYF
TRBD1 . TRBJ2-1 15 TRBV9 TGTGCCAGCAGCCCCAGCCTCGGGACAGGGCGTGAGCAGTTCTTC CASSPSLGTGREQFF